The clone carrying this T cell receptor (beta chain) was found once. Antigen: not known. 13 Jbeta primers and 60 Vbeta primers were used for the PCR. Only in-frame clones appear in the TCRdb table, and some are missing; sequencing was by immunoSEQ multiplex PCR. The sample has 110,000 to 150,000 clones; around 73% are singletons. V lost 5 bases, J lost 5 bases, and 10 bases stayed unmatched. Germline-derived CDR1 and CDR2 are MDHEN and SYDVKM. The CDR3 totals 16 residues. This specimen comes from a study of cytomegalovirus exposure and HLA in healthy donors. In the study overall: About 84% of more than 300 genotyped donors fell in the Caucasian-associated ancestry cluster.

Points from the study as a whole: Among TCR sequences, most were rare, though some public TCRs appeared in many donors. Cytomegalovirus-associated status was assigned to 150 to 200 TCR beta chains. Donors were assumed by presence/absence analyses to have roughly uniform sequencing depth.

The TCR originated in a human donor in good health. The J gene is TRBJ1-5, the V gene TRBV28; 9 bases align to TRBD1. Sequences were obtained from PBMCs. The CDR3 nucleotides are TGTGCCAGCAGTCTAGTGACAGGGGGAGGCCATCAGCCCCAGCATTTT. Its protein is CASSLVTGGGHQPQHF.